The 20 T cell receptor beta chains below come from one sample, sequenced in a study of beta chain features in type 1 diabetes. Sequenced material consisted of expressed TCRB transcripts (all of the isolated RNA was reverse transcribed). The method was immunoSEQ multiplex PCR; TCRdb's version includes in-frame clones alone and lacks a portion of them. Here the sample spans tens of thousands of clones, 25% to 35% being singletons. The sequenced sample consisted of stem cell memory CD4+ T cells from blood. These receptors all come from a woman aged 18-30 years in good health.

The chain couples TRBV25-1 to TRBJ1-1; D unresolved. The CDR3 is made up of 15 amino acids. V shed 4 bases and J shed 1 base, with 13 bases lying between them. CDR1 MGHDK and CDR2 SYGVNS come from the germline V gene. DNA of the CDR3: TGTGCCAGCAGTGGGTGGCGGGCAGGGAACACTGAAGCTTTCTTT. Protein product: CASSGWRAGNTEAFF. Drawing the rest from reference TRBV25-1 and TRBJ1-1, the complete variable domain is EADIYQTPRYLVIGTGKKITLECSQTMGHDKMYWYQQDPGMELHLIHYSYGVNSTEKGDLSSESTVSRIRTEHFPLTLESARPSHTSQYLCASSGWRAGNTEAFFGQGTRLTVV.

J is TRBJ1-1 and V is TRBV6-5; 12 bases are a match to TRBD1. The CDR3 has 15 residues. J was trimmed by 3 bases and V by 10 bases; bases with no gene match: 9. Germline loops: CDR1 MNHEY, CDR2 SVGAGI. CDR3 residues: CATMGQGASDTEAFF. CDR3 bases: TGTGCCACTATGGGACAGGGGGCATCGGACACTGAAGCTTTCTTT.

This clone was seen many times. This chain joins TRBV7-2 and TRBJ1-1; 8 bases are shared with TRBD1. V dropped 5 bases and J dropped 1; count of bases not matched to a gene: 6. CDR3 length: 15 amino acids. The germline V gene has CDR1 SGHTA and CDR2 FQGNSA. This CDR3 reads CASSPRTGQNTEAFF. The DNA for the CDR3 is TGTGCCAGCAGCCCCAGGACAGGGCAGAACACTGAAGCTTTCTTT.

This clone was detected only a few times. The CDR3 loop reads CASSQGGSRNTEAFF. Written as DNA, the CDR3 is TGTGCCAGCAGCCAAGGAGGGAGCCGAAACACTGAAGCTTTCTTT. This chain uses TRBV4-2 with TRBJ1-1; no definite D call. CDR3 length: 15 residues. Germline lookup yields CDR1 LGHNA and CDR2 YNFKEQ. V was shortened by 1 base and J by 2 bases, with 11 bases between the two germline ends.

This chain uses TRBV19 with TRBJ1-1; tentative D call: TRBD1 (5 bases). Germline assignment: CDR1 LNHDA and CDR2 SQIVND (reference sequence). The CDR3 extends over 11 amino acids. V was cut by 10 bases and J by 1 base, with 7 bases left in between. CDR3 bases: TGTGCCACCAGGGCGAACACTGAAGCTTTCTTT. It translates to CATRANTEAFF.

This clone was found a few times. V usage is TRBV4-1 and J usage is TRBJ1-2; perhaps TRBD1 as D (6 bases). CDR1 and CDR2 (germline): MGHRA, YSYEKL. Trimming left V 3 bases short and J 8 bases short, with 13 bases between. The CDR3 is made up of 13 amino acids. The chain's CDR3 is CASSHGGARGYTF. The CDR3 DNA is TGCGCCAGCAGCCACGGGGGGGCAAGGGGCTACACCTTC.

Points on this clone: This sample includes further DNA sequences coding for the same CDR3. V usage is TRBV6-5 and J usage is TRBJ2-5, with D possibly being TRBD1 (6 bases). Trimming took off 5 bases at V and 2 bases at J, with 9 bases between the two ends. The CDR3 covers 13 residues. In germline, CDR1 is MNHEY, CDR2 SVGAGI. In nucleotides, the CDR3 is TGTGCCAGCAGTCGGACAGTTCAAGAGACCCAGTACTTC. Translating it yields CASSRTVQETQYF.

In this sample, this clone turned up a few times. This chain links TRBV30 with TRBJ1-1; TRBD1 matches 8 bases. The CDR3 sequence is 13 residues long. J was trimmed by 3 bases and V by 5 bases; bases with no gene match: 5. Germline assignment: CDR1 GTSNPN and CDR2 SVGIG (reference sequence). CDR3 in DNA: TGTGCCTGGTCGGGACAGGCCGACACTGAAGCTTTCTTT. Translation gives CAWSGQADTEAFF.

This clone was seen just once. The gene calls are TRBV5-1 and TRBJ2-3, with TRBD2 matching 10 bases. Germline V gives CDR1 SGHRS, CDR2 YFSETQ. This CDR3 comprises 16 residues. V lost 4 bases, J lost 3 bases, and 8 bases stayed unmatched. The CDR3 DNA is TGCGCCAGCAGCCTCTTCCCTAGCGGGAGTACAGATACGCAGTATTTT. Protein sequence: CASSLFPSGSTDTQYF.

This rearrangement joins TRBV11-2 to TRBJ2-1; 12 bases map to TRBD2. The germline V gene has CDR1 SGHAT and CDR2 FQNNGV. The trim removed 4 bases at V and 5 bases at J, leaving 3 bases unmatched. This CDR3 comprises 15 residues. The CDR3 sequence is CASSSGLAGHNEQFF. The CDR3 coding sequence is TGTGCCAGCAGCTCGGGACTAGCGGGCCACAATGAGCAGTTCTTC. The whole variable domain, remainder taken from reference TRBV11-2 and TRBJ2-1, is EAGVAQSPRYKIIEKRQSVAFWCNPISGHATLYWYQQILGQGPKLLIQFQNNGVVDDSQLPKDRFSAERLKGVDSTLKIQPAKLEDSAVYLCASSSGLAGHNEQFFGPGTRLTVL.

This clone was picked up a small number of times. The CDR3 is CASSQDASGAYEQYF. CDR3 nucleotides: TGTGCCAGCAGCCAAGATGCTAGCGGGGCCTACGAGCAGTACTTC. V is TRBV4-2 and J is TRBJ2-7; TRBD2 agrees at 9 bases. CDR3 length equals 15 residues. The germline CDR1 and CDR2 sequences are LGHNA and YNFKEQ. V shed 0 bases and J 2 bases; nucleotides not matched to a gene: 2.

This chain connects TRBV5-1 to TRBJ1-1; a weak D match, TRBD1 (5 bases). The CDR3 runs to 14 residues. V was shortened by 3 bases and J by 1 base, with 10 bases between the two germline ends. Germline-derived CDR1 and CDR2 are SGHRS and YFSETQ. In DNA, the CDR3 is TGCGCCAGCAGCTACGGGACTGAGAACACTGAAGCTTTCTTT. It yields the protein CASSYGTENTEAFF. Complete variable domain (other parts from reference TRBV5-1 and TRBJ1-1): KAGVTQTPRYLIKTRGQQVTLSCSPISGHRSVSWYQQTPGQGLQFLFEYFSETQRNKGNFPGRFSGRQFSNSRSEMNVSTLELGDSALYLCASSYGTENTEAFFGQGTRLTVV.

This sequence joins TRBV19 and TRBJ2-2, with D unresolved. Germline loops: CDR1 LNHDA, CDR2 SQIVND (reference sequence). The length of the CDR3 is 13 residues. Trimming pared 6 bases from V and 4 bases from J, leaving 9 bases between. As DNA, the CDR3 is TGTGCCAGTAGGATTCCAGTCACCGGGGAGCTGTTTTTT. Its protein is CASRIPVTGELFF.

The V call is TRBV9, the J call TRBJ2-5, with TRBD1 matching over 7 bases. J gave up 4 bases and V 7 bases, and 10 bases lay outside the gene matches. Germline CDR1 is SGDLS and CDR2 is YYNGEE. This CDR3 has 14 residues. DNA for the CDR3: TGTGCCAGCGGTTCTGAGGGACAGATAGAGACCCAGTACTTC. It yields the protein CASGSEGQIETQYF.

This clone came up a few times. V gene TRBV29-1 combines with J gene TRBJ1-1; 8 positions agree with TRBD1. This CDR3 has 14 residues. Unmatched junction bases numbered 8, after V lost 4 bases and J lost 4 bases. Per germline, CDR1 SQVTM and CDR2 ANQGSEA. The CDR3 sequence: CSVVRGPVGTEAFF. The CDR3 coding sequence is TGCAGCGTTGTCAGGGGGCCGGTGGGCACTGAAGCTTTCTTT.

This clone was counted a few times. The chain carries TRBV7-9 and TRBJ2-3; 11 bases are shared with TRBD1. CDR1 is SEHNR, CDR2 FQNEAQ, per germline (reference sequence). This CDR3 has 15 amino acids. V lost 5 bases and J lost 7; bases outside the gene matches: 8. The CDR3 loop is CASSLGTGGWNTQYF. In DNA, the CDR3 is TGTGCCAGCAGCCTAGGGACAGGGGGATGGAATACGCAGTATTTT.

This clone was counted between two and nine times. This chain links TRBV7-9 with TRBJ1-1; unclear D gene. Trimming left V 3 bases short and J 3 bases short, with 14 bases between. The CDR3 has 15 residues. Germline-derived CDR1 and CDR2 are SEHNR and FQNEAQ (reference sequence). The CDR3 region has the DNA TGTGCCAGCAGCTTTTTACTTTACCCGGACACTGAAGCTTTCTTT. It codes for CASSFLLYPDTEAFF.

The chain employs TRBV9 and TRBJ2-7, with 8 bases aligning to TRBD2. The V segment lost 0 bases and the J segment 6 bases; nucleotides outside the gene matches: 5. This CDR3 is 14 amino acids long. Germline CDR1 SGDLS, CDR2 YYNGEE. CDR3 sequence (DNA): TGTGCCAGCAGCGTAGATGCTAGCGGGCGCGAGCAGTACTTC. Residues: CASSVDASGREQYF.

In its sample, this clone was seen a few times. This chain uses TRBV7-9 with TRBJ1-2; 10 nucleotides line up with TRBD1. Per the germline V gene, CDR1 is SEHNR and CDR2 is FQNEAQ (reference sequence). The CDR3 length is 14 residues. Losses at the gene ends were 5 bases for V and 7 bases for J; bases not matched to a gene: 7. This CDR3 is CASSLGQGERGYTF. The CDR3 region has the DNA TGTGCCAGCAGCCTCGGACAGGGGGAGCGTGGCTACACCTTC.

In this sample, this clone turned up many times. The chain recombines TRBV7-2 with TRBJ2-7; TRBD2 might be the D (5 bases). The V gene lost 8 bases and the J gene lost 2 bases, with 7 bases spanning the gap. CDR1 and CDR2 (germline): SGHTA, FQGNSA. There are 11 residues in the CDR3. The CDR3 loop is CASGAAYEQYF. As DNA, the CDR3 is TGTGCCAGCGGAGCGGCCTACGAGCAGTACTTC. Using reference TRBV7-2 and TRBJ2-7 for the parts outside the CDR3, the full variable domain is GAGVSQSPSNKVTEKGKDVELRCDPISGHTALYWYRQSLGQGLEFLIYFQGNSAPDKSGLPSDRFSAERTGGSVSTLTIQRTQQEDSAVYLCASGAAYEQYFGPGTRLTVT.